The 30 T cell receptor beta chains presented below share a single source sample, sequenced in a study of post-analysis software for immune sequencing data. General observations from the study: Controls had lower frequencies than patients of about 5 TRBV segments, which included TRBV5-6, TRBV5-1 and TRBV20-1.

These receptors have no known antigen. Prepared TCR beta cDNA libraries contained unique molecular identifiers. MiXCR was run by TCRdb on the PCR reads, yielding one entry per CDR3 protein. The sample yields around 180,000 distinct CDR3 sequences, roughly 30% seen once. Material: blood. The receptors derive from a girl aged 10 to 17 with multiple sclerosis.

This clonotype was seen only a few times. CDR3 sequence: CSARENVDPEAFF. DNA for the CDR3: TGCAGTGCTAGAGAAAACGTAGACCCTGAAGCTTTCTTT. This sequence joins TRBV20-1 and TRBJ1-1; no clear D gene. V was shortened by 0 bases and J by 6 bases, with 11 bases between the two germline ends. This CDR3 is built from 13 residues. Germline CDR1 reads DFQATT; CDR2 reads SNEGSKA (reference sequence).

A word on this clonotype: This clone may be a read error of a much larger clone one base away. In DNA form, the CDR3 reads TGTGCCAGCGGCCTGGCGGGCAGGGAGCAGTTCTTC. It specifies CASGLAGREQFF. The chain links TRBV7-8 to TRBJ2-1, with a possible D match to TRBD2 (5 bases). The CDR3 is 12 amino acids. The V end lost 8 bases, the J end lost 10 bases, and 15 bases lay between the germline ends. CDR1 is SGHVS and CDR2 is FQNEAQ in the germline V gene.

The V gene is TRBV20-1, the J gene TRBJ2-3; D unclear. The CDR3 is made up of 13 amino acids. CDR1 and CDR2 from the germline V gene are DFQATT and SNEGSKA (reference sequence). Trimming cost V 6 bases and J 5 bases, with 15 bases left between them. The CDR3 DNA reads TGCAGTGCCACTGGACCCCGCGGAGATACGCAGTATTTT. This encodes CSATGPRGDTQYF.

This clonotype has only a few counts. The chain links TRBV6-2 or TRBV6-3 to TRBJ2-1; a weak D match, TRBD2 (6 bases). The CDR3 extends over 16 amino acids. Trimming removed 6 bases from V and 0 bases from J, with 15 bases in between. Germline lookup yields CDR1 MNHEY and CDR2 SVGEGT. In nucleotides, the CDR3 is TGTGCCAGCAGCCACCGGACTACCATCTCCTACAATGAGCAGTTCTTC. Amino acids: CASSHRTTISYNEQFF.

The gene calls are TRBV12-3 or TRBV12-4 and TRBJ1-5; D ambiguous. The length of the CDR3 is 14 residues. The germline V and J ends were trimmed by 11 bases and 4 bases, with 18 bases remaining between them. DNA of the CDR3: TGTGCCCGTCGACAAGTAGGCCTGAATCAGCCCCAGCATTTT. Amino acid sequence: CARRQVGLNQPQHF.

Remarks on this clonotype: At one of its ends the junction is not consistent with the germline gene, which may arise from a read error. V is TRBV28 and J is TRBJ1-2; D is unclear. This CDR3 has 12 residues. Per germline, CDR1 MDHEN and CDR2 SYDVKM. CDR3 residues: CASSLTGYGYIF. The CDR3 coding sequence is TGTGCCAGCAGCCTGACGGGATATGGCTACATCTTC.

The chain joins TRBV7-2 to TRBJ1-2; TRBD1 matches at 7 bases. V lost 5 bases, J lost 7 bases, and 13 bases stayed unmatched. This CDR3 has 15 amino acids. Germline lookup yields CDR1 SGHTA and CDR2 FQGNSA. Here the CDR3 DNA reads TGTGCCAGCAGCGTCAATAATAACAGGGGCCTTGGCTACACCTTC. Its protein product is CASSVNNNRGLGYTF. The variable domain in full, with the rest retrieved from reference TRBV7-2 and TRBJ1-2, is GAGVSQSPSNKVTEKGKDVELRCDPISGHTALYWYRQSLGQGLEFLIYFQGNSAPDKSGLPSDRFSAERTGGSVSTLTIQRTQQEDSAVYLCASSVNNNRGLGYTFGSGTRLTVV.

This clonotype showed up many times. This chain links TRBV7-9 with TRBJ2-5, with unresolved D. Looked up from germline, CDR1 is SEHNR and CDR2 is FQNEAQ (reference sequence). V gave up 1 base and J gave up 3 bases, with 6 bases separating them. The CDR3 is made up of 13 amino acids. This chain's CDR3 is CASSLGGKETQYF. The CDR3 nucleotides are TGTGCCAGCAGCTTAGGAGGAAAAGAGACCCAGTACTTC.

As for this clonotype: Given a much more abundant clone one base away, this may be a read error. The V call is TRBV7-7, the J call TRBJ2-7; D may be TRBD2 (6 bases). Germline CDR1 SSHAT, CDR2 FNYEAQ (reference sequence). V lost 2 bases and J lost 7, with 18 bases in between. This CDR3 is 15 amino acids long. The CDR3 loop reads CASSLRGLIADEQYF. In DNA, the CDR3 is TGTGCCAGCAGCTTACGGGGGTTAATAGCGGATGAGCAGTACTTC.

The CDR3 nucleotides are TGTGCCAGCAGTCCCGGGGTAGCGGGATGGGATGAGCAGTACTTC. The encoded protein is CASSPGVAGWDEQYF. The chain employs TRBV2 and TRBJ2-1; TRBD2 matches at 8 bases. The J call is doubtful: the DNA matches TRBJ2-7 better. Germline V lookup: CDR1 SNHLY, CDR2 FYNNEI. The CDR3 totals 15 residues.

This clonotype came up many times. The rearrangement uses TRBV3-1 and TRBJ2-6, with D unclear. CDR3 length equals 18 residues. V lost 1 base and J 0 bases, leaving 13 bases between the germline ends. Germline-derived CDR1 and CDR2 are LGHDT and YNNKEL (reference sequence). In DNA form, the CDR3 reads TGTGCCAGCAGCCAAGTGGCGGTTACCCTCTCTGGGGCCAACGTCCTGACTTTC. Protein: CASSQVAVTLSGANVLTF. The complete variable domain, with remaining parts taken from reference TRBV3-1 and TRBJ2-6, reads DTAVSQTPKYLVTQMGNDKSIKCEQNLGHDTMYWYKQDSKKFLKIMFSYNNKELIINETVPNRFSPKSPDKAHLNLHINSLELGDSAVYFCASSQVAVTLSGANVLTFGAGSRLTVL.

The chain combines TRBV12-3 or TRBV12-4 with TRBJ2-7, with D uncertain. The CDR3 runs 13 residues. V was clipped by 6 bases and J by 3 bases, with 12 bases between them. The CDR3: CASSPPDGYEQYF. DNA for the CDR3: TGTGCCAGCAGCCCCCCCGACGGCTACGAGCAGTACTTC.

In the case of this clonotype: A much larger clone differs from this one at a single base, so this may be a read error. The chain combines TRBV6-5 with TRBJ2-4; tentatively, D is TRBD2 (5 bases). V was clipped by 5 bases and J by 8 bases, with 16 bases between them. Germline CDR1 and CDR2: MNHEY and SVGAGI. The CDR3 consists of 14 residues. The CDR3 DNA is TGTGCCAGCAGTAGGGCGGCCTGGCGGGACATTCAGTACTTC. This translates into CASSRAAWRDIQYF.

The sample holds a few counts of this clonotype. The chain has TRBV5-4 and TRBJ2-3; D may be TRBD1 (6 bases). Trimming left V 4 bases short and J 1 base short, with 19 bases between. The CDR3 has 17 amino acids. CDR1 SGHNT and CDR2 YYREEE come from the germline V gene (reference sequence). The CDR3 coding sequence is TGTGCCAGCAGCCGTTCTACAGGTGGGGGCCGCACAGATACGCAGTATTTT. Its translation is CASSRSTGGGRTDTQYF.

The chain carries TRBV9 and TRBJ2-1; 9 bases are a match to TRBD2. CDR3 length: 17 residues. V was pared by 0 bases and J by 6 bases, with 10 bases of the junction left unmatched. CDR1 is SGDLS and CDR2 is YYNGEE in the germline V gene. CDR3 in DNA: TGTGCCAGCAGCGTAGTCGGCGGGAGGGCCGGGGTCAATGAGCAGTTCTTC. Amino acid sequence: CASSVVGGRAGVNEQFF.

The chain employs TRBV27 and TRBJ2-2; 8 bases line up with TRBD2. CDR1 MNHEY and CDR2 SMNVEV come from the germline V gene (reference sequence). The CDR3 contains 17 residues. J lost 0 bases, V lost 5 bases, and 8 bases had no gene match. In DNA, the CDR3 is TGTGCCAGCAGTCCTCGAACTAGCGGACCGAACACCGGGGAGCTGTTTTTT. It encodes CASSPRTSGPNTGELFF.

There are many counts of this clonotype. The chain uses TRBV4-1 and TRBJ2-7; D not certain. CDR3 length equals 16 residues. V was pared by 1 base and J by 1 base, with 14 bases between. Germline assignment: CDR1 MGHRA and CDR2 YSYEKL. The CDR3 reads CASSQVGYVGSYEQYF. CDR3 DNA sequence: TGCGCCAGCAGCCAAGTTGGTTACGTAGGGTCCTACGAGCAGTACTTC.

For the CDR3, the DNA is TGTGCCAGCCGGACAGGCAATTCACCCCTCCACTTT. This translates into CASRTGNSPLHF. This rearrangement joins TRBV27 to TRBJ1-6; 7 bases line up with TRBD1. This CDR3 is built from 12 residues. Trimming removed 8 bases from V and 7 bases from J; junction bases left unmatched: 2. The germline gives CDR1 MNHEY, CDR2 SMNVEV (reference sequence).

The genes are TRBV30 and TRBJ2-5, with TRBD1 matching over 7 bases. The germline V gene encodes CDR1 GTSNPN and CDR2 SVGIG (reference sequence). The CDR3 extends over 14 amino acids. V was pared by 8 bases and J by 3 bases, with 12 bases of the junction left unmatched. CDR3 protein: CASDTQGHEETQYF. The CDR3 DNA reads TGTGCCAGCGACACACAGGGGCATGAAGAGACCCAGTACTTC. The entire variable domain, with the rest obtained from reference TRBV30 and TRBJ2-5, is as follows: SQTIHQWPATLVQPVGSPLSLECTVEGTSNPNLYWYRQAAGRGLQLLFYSVGIGQISSEVPQNLSASRPQDRQFILSSKKLLLSDSGFYLCASDTQGHEETQYFGPGTRLLVL.

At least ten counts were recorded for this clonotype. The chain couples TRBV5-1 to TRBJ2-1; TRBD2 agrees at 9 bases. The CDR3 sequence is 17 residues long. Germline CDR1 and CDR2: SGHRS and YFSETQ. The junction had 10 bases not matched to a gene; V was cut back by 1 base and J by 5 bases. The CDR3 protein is CASSLSSGSKADNEQFF. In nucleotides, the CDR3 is TGCGCCAGCAGCTTGAGTAGCGGGAGTAAAGCAGACAATGAGCAGTTCTTC.

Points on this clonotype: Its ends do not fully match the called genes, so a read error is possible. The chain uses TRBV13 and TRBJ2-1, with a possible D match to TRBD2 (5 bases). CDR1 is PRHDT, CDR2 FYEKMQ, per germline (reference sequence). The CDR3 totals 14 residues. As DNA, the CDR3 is TGTGCCAGCAGCTTAGGGGGGAGTAAGAATGTGCAGTTCTTC. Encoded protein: CASSLGGSKNVQFF.

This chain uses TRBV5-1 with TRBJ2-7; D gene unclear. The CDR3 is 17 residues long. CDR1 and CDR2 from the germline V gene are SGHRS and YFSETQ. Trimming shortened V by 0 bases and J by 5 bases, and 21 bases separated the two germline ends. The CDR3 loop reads CASSLALTYLEHDEQYF. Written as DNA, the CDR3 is TGCGCCAGCAGCTTGGCCCTCACCTACCTGGAGCACGACGAGCAGTACTTC.

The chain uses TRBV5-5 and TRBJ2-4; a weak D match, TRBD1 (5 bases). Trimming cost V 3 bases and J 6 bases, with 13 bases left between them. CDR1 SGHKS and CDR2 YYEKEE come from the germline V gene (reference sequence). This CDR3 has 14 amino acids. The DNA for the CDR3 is TGTGCCAGCAGCTCCTGGACACGAGGAAACATTCAGTACTTC. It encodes CASSSWTRGNIQYF.

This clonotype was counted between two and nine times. CDR3 nucleotide sequence: TGTGCCATCAGTGTCACCGATGAGGCGGTCCGAGGGAATGAGCAGTACTTC. Protein: CAISVTDEAVRGNEQYF. The J gene is TRBJ2-5, the V gene TRBV10-3; D may be TRBD2 (5 bases). In germline, CDR1 is ENHRY, CDR2 SYGVKD. The CDR3 totals 17 residues. Trimming removed 4 bases at V and 11 bases at J, with 29 bases between.

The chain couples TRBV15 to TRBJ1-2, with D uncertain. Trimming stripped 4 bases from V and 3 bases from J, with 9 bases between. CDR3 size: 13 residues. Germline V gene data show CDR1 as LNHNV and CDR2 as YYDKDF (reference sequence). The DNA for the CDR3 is TGTGCCACCAGCAAGGGAGCGGACTATGGCTACACCTTC. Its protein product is CATSKGADYGYTF.

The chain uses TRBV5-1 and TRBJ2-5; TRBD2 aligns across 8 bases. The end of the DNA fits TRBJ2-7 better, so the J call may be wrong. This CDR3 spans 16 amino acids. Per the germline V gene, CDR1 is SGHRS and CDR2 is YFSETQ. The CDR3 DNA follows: TGCGCCAGCAGCTTGGACGAGGGACTAGACATGTACGAGCAGTACTTC. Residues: CASSLDEGLDMYEQYF.

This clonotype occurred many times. CDR3 coding DNA: TGTGCCACCAGCAGAGGTACGGGGCCCTACGAGCAGTACTTC. It codes for CATSRGTGPYEQYF. The chain carries TRBV15 and TRBJ2-7, with D perhaps assigned TRBD1 or TRBD2 (5 bases each). V dropped 1 base and J dropped 2 bases, with 9 bases sitting between them. Per the germline V gene, CDR1 is LNHNV and CDR2 is YYDKDF (reference sequence). This CDR3 is 14 amino acids long.

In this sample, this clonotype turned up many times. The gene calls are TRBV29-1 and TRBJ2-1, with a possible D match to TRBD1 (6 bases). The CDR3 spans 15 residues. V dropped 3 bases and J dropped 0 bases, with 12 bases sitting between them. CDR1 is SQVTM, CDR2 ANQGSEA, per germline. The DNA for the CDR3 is TGCAGCGTTGAGAAGGGGGAACCCTCCTACAATGAGCAGTTCTTC. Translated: CSVEKGEPSYNEQFF.

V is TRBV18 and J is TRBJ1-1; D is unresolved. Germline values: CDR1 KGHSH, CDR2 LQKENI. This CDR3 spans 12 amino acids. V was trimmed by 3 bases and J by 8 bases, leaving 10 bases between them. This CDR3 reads CASSPYGTEAFF. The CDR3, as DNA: TGTGCCAGCTCACCCTATGGAACCGAAGCTTTCTTT.

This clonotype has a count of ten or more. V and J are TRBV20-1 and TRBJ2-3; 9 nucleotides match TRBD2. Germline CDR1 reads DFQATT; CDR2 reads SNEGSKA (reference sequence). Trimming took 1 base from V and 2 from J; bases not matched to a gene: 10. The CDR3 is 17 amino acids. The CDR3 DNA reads TGCAGTGCTAGAGGACTAGCGGTAGAAAGAAACACAGATACGCAGTATTTT. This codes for CSARGLAVERNTDTQYF.